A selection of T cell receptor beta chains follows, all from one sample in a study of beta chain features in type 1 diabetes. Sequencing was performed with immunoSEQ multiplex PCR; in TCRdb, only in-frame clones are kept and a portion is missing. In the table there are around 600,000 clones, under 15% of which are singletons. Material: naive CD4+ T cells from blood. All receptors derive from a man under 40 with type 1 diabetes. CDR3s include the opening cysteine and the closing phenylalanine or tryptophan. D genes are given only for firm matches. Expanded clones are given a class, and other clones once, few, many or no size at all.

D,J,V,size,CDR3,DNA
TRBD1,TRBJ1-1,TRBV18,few,CASSPGGQGLNTEAFF,TGTGCCAGCTCACCAGGAGGACAGGGTTTGAACACTGAAGCTTTCTTT
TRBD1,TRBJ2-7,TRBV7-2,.,CASSGDRDYEQYF,TGTGCCAGCAGCGGGGACAGGGACTACGAGCAGTACTTC
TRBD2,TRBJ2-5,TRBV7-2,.,CASSPSGAVETQYF,TGTGCCAGCAGCCCCAGCGGGGCGGTAGAGACCCAGTACTTC
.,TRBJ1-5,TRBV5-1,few,CASSLPGPGQPQHF,TGCGCCAGCAGCTTGCCAGGGCCTGGCCAGCCCCAGCATTTT
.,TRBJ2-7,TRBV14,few,CASSQGAGLEQYF,TGTGCCAGCAGCCAAGGCGCGGGGCTCGAGCAGTACTTC
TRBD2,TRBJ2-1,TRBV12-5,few,CASGFGSGGYNEQFF,TGTGCTAGTGGGTTCGGGAGCGGGGGATACAATGAGCAGTTCTTC
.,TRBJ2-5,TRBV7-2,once,CASSPKPGGPQETQYF,TGTGCCAGCAGCCCCAAGCCGGGGGGCCCTCAAGAGACCCAGTACTTC
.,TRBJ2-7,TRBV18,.,CASSPGFQNEQYF,TGTGCCAGCTCACCGGGGTTCCAGAACGAGCAGTACTTC
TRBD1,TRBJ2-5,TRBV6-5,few,CATDGQERETQYF,TGTGCCACCGACGGACAGGAGAGAGAGACCCAGTACTTC
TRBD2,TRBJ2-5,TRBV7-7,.,CASSLNGLAGGKTQYF,TGTGCTAGCAGCCTCAATGGACTAGCGGGGGGAAAGACCCAGTACTTC
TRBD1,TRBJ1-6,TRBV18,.,CASSPTGDNSPLHF,TGTGCCAGCTCACCGACAGGGGATAATTCGCCCCTCCACTTT
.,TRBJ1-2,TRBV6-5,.,CASSQQGSGGYTF,TGTGCCAGCAGTCAGCAGGGCTCGGGTGGCTACACCTTC
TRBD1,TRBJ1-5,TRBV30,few,CAWSVPKGAISNQPQHF,TGTGCCTGGAGTGTACCAAAGGGGGCGATTAGCAATCAGCCCCAGCATTTT
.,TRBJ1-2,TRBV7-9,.,CASSLIRDQGYTF,TGTGCCAGCAGCTTAATCCGGGATCAGGGCTACACCTTC
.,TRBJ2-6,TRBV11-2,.,CASSLDPSGANVLTF,TGTGCCAGCAGCTTAGACCCCTCTGGGGCCAACGTCCTGACTTTC
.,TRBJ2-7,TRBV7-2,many,CASSVSYEQYF,TGTGCCAGCAGCGTCTCCTACGAGCAGTACTTC
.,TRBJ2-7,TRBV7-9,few,CASSFFRGRMSHEQYF,TGTGCCAGCAGCTTTTTCAGGGGAAGAATGTCCCACGAGCAGTACTTC
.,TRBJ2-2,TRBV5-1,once,CASSLRRGGVGTGELFF,TGCGCCAGCAGCTTGCGAAGAGGAGGCGTTGGCACCGGGGAGCTGTTTTTT
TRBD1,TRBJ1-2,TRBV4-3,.,CASSNTGTGFYGYTF,TGCGCCAGCAGCAACACCGGGACAGGCTTTTATGGCTACACCTTC
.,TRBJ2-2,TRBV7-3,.,CASSSNTGELFF,TGTGCCAGCAGCTCGAACACCGGGGAGCTGTTTTTT
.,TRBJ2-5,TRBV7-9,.,CASTLGGPQETQYF,TGTGCCAGCACCTTAGGGGGGCCCCAAGAGACCCAGTACTTC
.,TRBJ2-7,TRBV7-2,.,CASSLGGNPYEQYF,TGTGCCAGCAGCTTAGGAGGCAACCCCTACGAGCAGTACTTC
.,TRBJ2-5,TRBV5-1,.,CASSSGRGLRETQYF,TGCGCCAGCAGCTCCGGACGGGGGCTCCGGGAGACCCAGTACTTC
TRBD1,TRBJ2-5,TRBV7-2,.,CASSSRSGQGSETQYF,TGTGCCAGCAGCAGCCGGTCGGGACAGGGATCGGAGACCCAGTACTTC
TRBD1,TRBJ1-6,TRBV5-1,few,CASSLGQGANSPLHF,TGCGCCAGCAGCTTGGGACAGGGGGCTAATTCACCCCTCCACTTT
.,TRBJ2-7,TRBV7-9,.,CASSSREPSEQYF,TGTGCCAGCAGCTCCCGGGAGCCTTCCGAGCAGTACTTC
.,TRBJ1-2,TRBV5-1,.,CASSLSLSGTGYGYTF,TGCGCCAGCAGCTTGAGCTTATCCGGGACGGGCTATGGCTACACCTTC
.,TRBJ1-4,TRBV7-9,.,CASSREGMDEKLFF,TGTGCCAGCAGCCGGGAAGGGATGGACGAAAAACTGTTTTTT
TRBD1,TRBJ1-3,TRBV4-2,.,CASSPIEGQPDGYDSGNTIYF,TGTGCCAGCAGCCCGATAGAGGGACAGCCCGACGGTTACGATTCTGGAAACACCATATATTTT
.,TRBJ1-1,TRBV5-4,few,CASSFSTNTEAFF,TGTGCCAGCAGCTTCTCCACCAACACTGAAGCTTTCTTT
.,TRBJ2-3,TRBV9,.,CASSVAGRDTQYF,TGTGCCAGCAGCGTAGCGGGGCGGGATACGCAGTATTTT
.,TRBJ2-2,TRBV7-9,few,CASTLERLRTSGELFF,TGTGCCAGCACCCTTGAGCGGTTACGAACAAGCGGGGAGCTGTTTTTT
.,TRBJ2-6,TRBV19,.,CASSSQGLPGANVLTF,TGTGCCAGTAGTAGTCAGGGTCTCCCTGGGGCCAACGTCCTGACTTTC
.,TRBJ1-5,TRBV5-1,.,CASSLSPNAGNQPQHF,TGCGCCAGCAGCTTATCGCCCAATGCCGGCAATCAGCCCCAGCATTTT
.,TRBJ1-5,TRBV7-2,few,CASTQGRDQPQHF,TGTGCCAGCACCCAAGGGCGAGATCAGCCCCAGCATTTT
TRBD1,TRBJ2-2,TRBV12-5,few,CASVWGQGPGELFF,TGTGCTAGTGTATGGGGACAGGGTCCCGGGGAGCTGTTTTTT
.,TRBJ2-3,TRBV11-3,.,CASSFSALTDTQYF,TGTGCCAGCAGCTTTTCAGCGCTCACAGATACGCAGTATTTT
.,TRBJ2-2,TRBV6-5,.,CASSYMTGRAGELFF,TGTGCCAGCAGTTATATGACAGGGAGGGCCGGGGAGCTGTTTTTT
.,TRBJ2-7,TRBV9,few,CASSVNRDHYEQYF,TGTGCCAGCAGCGTTAACAGGGACCACTACGAGCAGTACTTC
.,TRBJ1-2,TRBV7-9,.,CASSSPDSYGYTF,TGTGCCAGCAGCTCTCCGGACAGCTATGGCTACACCTTC
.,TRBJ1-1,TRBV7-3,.,CASSLQRNTEAFF,TGTGCCAGCAGCCTTCAGAGGAACACTGAAGCTTTCTTT
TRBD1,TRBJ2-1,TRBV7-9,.,CASSGDRVSIWKFF,TGTGCCAGCAGCGGGGACAGGGTCAGCATCTGGAAGTTCTTC
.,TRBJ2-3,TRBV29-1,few,CSVLTLGRPSADTQYF,TGCAGCGTTCTTACCCTAGGTCGGCCTTCCGCAGATACGCAGTATTTT
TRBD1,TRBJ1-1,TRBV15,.,CATSRDRDDEAFF,TGTGCCACCAGCAGGGACAGGGACGACGAAGCTTTCTTT
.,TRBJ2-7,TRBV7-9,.,CASSSAEGYEQYF,TGTGCCAGCAGCTCCGCTGAGGGCTACGAGCAGTACTTC
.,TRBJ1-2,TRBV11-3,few,CASSLSEVRGYTF,TGTGCCAGCAGCTTATCGGAAGTACGGGGCTACACCTTC
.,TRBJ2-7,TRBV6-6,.,CASSYSILGNYEQYF,TGTGCCAGCAGTTACTCGATCCTGGGGAACTACGAGCAGTACTTC
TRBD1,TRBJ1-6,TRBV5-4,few,CASSLGQGSGNSPLHF,TGTGCCAGCAGCTTGGGACAGGGGTCGGGTAATTCACCCCTCCACTTT
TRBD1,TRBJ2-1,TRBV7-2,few,CASSLALGTGWNEQFF,TGTGCCAGCAGCTTAGCGCTTGGGACAGGTTGGAATGAGCAGTTCTTC
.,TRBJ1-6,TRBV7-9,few,CASSQRGPDNSPLHF,TGTGCCAGCAGCCAGAGGGGTCCCGATAATTCACCCCTCCACTTT
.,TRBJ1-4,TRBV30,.,CAWTKADEKLFF,TGTGCCTGGACGAAAGCGGATGAAAAACTGTTTTTT
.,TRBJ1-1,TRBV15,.,CATSKGFPEAFF,TGTGCCACCAGTAAAGGGTTTCCTGAAGCTTTCTTT
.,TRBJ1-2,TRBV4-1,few,CASSQGTATNYGYTF,TGCGCCAGCAGCCAAGGGACAGCCACTAACTATGGCTACACCTTC
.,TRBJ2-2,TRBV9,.,CASSVVPRTESGELFF,TGTGCCAGCAGCGTAGTCCCCAGGACGGAATCCGGGGAGCTGTTTTTT
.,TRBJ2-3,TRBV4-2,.,CASSQDLRDSTDTQYF,TGTGCCAGCAGCCAAGATTTGCGGGACAGCACAGATACGCAGTATTTT
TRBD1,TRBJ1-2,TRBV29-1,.,CSVGTGGIGYTF,TGCAGCGTTGGAACAGGGGGCATTGGCTACACCTTC
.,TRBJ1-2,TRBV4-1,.,CASSQAGPRSNYGYTF,TGCGCCAGCAGCCAAGCTGGACCTCGCTCTAACTATGGCTACACCTTC
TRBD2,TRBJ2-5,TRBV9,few,CASSALAGVSETQYF,TGTGCCAGCAGCGCACTAGCGGGGGTATCAGAGACCCAGTACTTC
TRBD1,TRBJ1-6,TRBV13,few,CASSLRGQHNSPLHF,TGTGCCAGCAGCTTAAGGGGACAGCATAATTCACCCCTCCACTTT